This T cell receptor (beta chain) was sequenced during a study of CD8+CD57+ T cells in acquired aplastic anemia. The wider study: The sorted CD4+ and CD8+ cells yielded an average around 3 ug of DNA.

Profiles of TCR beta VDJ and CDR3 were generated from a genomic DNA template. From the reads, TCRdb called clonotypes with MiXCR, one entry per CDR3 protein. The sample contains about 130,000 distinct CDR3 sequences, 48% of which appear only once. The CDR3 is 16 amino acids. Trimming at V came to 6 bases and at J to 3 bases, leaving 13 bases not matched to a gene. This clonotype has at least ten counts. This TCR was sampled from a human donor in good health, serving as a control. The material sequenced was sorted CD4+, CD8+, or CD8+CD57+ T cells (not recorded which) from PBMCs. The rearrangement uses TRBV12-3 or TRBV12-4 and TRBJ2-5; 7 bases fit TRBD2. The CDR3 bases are TGTGCCAGCAGCCCCGCCGCGGGGGTAGCGGAAGAGACCCAGTACTTC. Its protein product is CASSPAAGVAEETQYF.